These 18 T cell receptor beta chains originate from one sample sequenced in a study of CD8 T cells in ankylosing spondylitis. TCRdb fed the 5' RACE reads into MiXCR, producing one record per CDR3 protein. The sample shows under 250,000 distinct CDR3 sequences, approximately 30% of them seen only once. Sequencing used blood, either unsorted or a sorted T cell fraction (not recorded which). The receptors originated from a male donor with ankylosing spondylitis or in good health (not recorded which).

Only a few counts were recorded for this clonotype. CDR3 amino acids: CASSPLGAGGTDEQFF. The CDR3 DNA follows: TGTGCCAGCAGCCCCCTTGGGGCGGGGGGCACGGATGAGCAGTTCTTC. The chain couples TRBV7-9 to TRBJ2-1, with TRBD2 identical over 8 bases. CDR1 is SEHNR and CDR2 is FQNEAQ in the germline V gene (reference sequence). With V trimmed by 5 bases and J by 8 bases, 14 bases remained unmatched. The length of the CDR3 is 16 residues.

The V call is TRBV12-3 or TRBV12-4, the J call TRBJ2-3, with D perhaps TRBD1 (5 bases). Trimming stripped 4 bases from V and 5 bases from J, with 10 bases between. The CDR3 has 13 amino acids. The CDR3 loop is CASSWTTRDTQYF. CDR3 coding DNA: TGTGCCAGCAGTTGGACAACCAGAGATACGCAGTATTTT.

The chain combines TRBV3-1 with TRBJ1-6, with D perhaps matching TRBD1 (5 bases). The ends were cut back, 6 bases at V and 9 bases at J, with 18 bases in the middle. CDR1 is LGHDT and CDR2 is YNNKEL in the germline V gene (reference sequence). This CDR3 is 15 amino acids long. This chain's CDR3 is CASSGRGPLGSPLHF. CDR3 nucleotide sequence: TGTGCCAGCAGTGGAAGGGGTCCTCTGGGTTCACCCCTCCACTTT.

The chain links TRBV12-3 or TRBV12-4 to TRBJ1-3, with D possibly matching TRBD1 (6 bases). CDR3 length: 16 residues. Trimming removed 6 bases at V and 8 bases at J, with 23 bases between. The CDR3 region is CASRRALQGPAYTIYF. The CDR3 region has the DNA TGTGCCAGCAGACGAGCTTTACAGGGCCCGGCTTACACCATATATTTT.

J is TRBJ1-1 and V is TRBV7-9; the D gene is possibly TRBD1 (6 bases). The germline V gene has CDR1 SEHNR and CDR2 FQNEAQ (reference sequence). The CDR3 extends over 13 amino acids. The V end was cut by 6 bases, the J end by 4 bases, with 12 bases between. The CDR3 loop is CASSYREGTEAFF. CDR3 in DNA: TGTGCCAGCAGTTACAGGGAGGGCACTGAAGCTTTCTTT.

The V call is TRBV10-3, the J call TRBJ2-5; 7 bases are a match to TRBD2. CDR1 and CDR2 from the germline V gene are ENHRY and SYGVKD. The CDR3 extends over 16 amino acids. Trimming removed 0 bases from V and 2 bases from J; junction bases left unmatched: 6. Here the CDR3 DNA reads TGTGCCATCAGTGAGTCGAAGGCAGCGGGACAAGAGACCCAGTACTTC. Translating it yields CAISESKAAGQETQYF.

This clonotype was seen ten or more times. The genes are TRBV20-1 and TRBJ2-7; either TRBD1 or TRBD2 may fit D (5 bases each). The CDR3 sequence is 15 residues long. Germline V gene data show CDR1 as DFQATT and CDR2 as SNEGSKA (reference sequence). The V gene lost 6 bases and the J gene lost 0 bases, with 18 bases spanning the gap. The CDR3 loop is CSALDRYQSSYEQYF. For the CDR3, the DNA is TGCAGTGCACTAGACAGATACCAAAGCTCCTACGAGCAGTACTTC.

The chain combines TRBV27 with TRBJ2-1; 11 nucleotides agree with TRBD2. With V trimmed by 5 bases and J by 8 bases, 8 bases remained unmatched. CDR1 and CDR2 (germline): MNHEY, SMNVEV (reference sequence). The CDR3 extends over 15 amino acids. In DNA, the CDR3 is TGTGCCAGCAGTCCGACTAGCGGGGTATGGGATGAGCAGTTCTTC. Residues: CASSPTSGVWDEQFF.

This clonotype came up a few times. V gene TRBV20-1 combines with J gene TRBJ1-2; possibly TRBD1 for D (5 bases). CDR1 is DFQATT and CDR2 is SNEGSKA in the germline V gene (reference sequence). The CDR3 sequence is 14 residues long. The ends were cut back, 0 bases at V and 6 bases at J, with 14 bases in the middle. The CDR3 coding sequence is TGCAGTGCTAGAGATCGGGGCACATCCCATGGCTACACCTTC. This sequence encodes CSARDRGTSHGYTF.

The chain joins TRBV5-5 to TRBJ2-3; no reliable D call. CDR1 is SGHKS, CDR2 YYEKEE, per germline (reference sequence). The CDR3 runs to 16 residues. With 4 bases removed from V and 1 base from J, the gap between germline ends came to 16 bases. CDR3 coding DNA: TGTGCCAGCAGCCTAACGCGACAAAAAGGCACAGATACGCAGTATTTT. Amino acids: CASSLTRQKGTDTQYF.

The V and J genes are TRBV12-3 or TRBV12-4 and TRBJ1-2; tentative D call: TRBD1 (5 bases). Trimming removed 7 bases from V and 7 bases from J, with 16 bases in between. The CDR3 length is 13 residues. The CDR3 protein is CASNSQARGGYTF. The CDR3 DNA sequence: TGTGCCAGCAACTCACAGGCCCGGGGTGGCTACACCTTC.

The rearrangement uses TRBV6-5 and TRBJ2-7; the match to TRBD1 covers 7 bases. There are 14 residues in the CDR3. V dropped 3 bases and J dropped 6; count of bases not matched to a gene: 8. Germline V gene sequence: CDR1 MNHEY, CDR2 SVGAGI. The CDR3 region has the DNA TGTGCCAGCAGTTATACCAGGGGGTTGCCCGAGCAGTACTTC. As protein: CASSYTRGLPEQYF.

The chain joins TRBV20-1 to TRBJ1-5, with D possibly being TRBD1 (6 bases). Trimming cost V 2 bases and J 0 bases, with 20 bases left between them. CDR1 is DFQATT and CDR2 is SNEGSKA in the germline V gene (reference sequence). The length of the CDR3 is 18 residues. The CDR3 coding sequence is TGCAGTGCTAGATTGACACAGGGTCCGGGGGTTAGCAATCAGCCCCAGCATTTT. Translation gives CSARLTQGPGVSNQPQHF.

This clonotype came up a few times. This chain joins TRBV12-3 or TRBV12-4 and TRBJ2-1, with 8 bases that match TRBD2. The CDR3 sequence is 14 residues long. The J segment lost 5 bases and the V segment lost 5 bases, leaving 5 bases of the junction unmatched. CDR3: CASSLSGEDNEQFF. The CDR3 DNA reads TGTGCCAGCAGTCTTAGCGGGGAGGACAATGAGCAGTTCTTC.

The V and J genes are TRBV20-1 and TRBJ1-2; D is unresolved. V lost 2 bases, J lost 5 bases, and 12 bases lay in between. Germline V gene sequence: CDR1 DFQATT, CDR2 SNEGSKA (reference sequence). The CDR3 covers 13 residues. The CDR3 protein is CSARPRISYGYTF. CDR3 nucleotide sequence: TGCAGTGCTAGACCTAGGATTTCATATGGCTACACCTTC.

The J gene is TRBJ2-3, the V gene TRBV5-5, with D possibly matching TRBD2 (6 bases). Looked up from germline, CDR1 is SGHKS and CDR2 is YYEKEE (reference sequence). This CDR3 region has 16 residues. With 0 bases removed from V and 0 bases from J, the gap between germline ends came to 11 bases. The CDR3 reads CASSLDWRGSTDTQYF. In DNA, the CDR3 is TGTGCCAGCAGCTTGGACTGGAGGGGTAGCACAGATACGCAGTATTTT.

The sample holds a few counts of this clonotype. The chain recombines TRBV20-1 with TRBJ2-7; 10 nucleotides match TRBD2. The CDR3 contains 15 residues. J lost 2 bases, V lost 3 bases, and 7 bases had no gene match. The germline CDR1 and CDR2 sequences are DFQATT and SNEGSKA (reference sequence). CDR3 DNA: TGCAGTGCTAGCTCTAGCGGGGGACCTACCTACGAGCAGTACTTC. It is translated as CSASSSGGPTYEQYF.

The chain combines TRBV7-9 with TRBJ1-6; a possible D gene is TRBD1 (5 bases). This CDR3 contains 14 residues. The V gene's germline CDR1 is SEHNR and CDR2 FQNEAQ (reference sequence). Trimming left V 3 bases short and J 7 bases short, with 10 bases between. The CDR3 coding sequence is TGTGCCAGCAGCTTTGACCCAGGGAATTCACCCCTCCACTTT. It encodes CASSFDPGNSPLHF.